These 29 T cell receptor beta chains were all obtained from the same sample, sequenced in a study of T cell responses to AZD1222 COVID-19 vaccine. TCRdb's table, derived via immunoSEQ multiplex PCR, lists solely in-frame clones and lacks some. The sample lists about 140,000 clones; approximately 90% were seen once. The specimen was peripheral blood, collected 28 days after the second AZD1222 dose. The receptor set was obtained from an adult who received the AZD1222 COVID-19 vaccine.

CDR3 DNA sequence: TGTGCCAGCAGTCCGCCTCAGAACACTGAAGCTTTCTTT. Its protein is CASSPPQNTEAFF. V and J are TRBV6-5 and TRBJ1-1, with D unclear. Trimming removed 5 bases from V and 1 base from J, with 8 bases in between. Germline CDR1 is MNHEY and CDR2 is SVGAGI. This CDR3 has 13 residues.

This chain joins TRBV7-2 and TRBJ1-1; no clear D gene. V was trimmed by 1 base and J by 1 base, leaving 10 bases between them. The CDR3 has 15 amino acids. Germline assignment: CDR1 SGHTA and CDR2 FQGNSA. CDR3 loop: CASSLDGTTNTEAFF. The CDR3 nucleotides read TGTGCCAGCAGCTTAGACGGCACGACGAACACTGAAGCTTTCTTT. The whole variable domain, remainder taken from reference TRBV7-2 and TRBJ1-1, is GAGVSQSPSNKVTEKGKDVELRCDPISGHTALYWYRQSLGQGLEFLIYFQGNSAPDKSGLPSDRFSAERTGGSVSTLTIQRTQQEDSAVYLCASSLDGTTNTEAFFGQGTRLTVV.

The chain employs TRBV6-5 and TRBJ2-1, with D unclear. The V gene lost 5 bases and the J gene lost 1 base, with 3 bases spanning the gap. The CDR3 is made up of 12 amino acids. CDR1 MNHEY and CDR2 SVGAGI come from the germline V gene. The CDR3 DNA reads TGTGCCAGCAGTCGGTCCTACAATGAGCAGTTCTTC. Amino acids: CASSRSYNEQFF.

This chain connects TRBV7-9 to TRBJ2-5; unclear D gene. Germline V gene data show CDR1 as SEHNR and CDR2 as FQNEAQ (reference sequence). The CDR3 has 14 residues. The germline V and J ends were trimmed by 5 bases and 2 bases, with 12 bases remaining between them. In DNA form, the CDR3 reads TGTGCCAGCAGCCTTAGGCTCGATCAAGAGACCCAGTACTTC. It encodes CASSLRLDQETQYF.

The chain links TRBV19 to TRBJ1-2; the D is unclear. Per germline, CDR1 LNHDA and CDR2 SQIVND (reference sequence). V lost 7 bases to trimming and J lost 4 bases, with 13 bases between them. This CDR3 has 13 amino acids. CDR3 nucleotide sequence: TGTGCCAGTACCTGGGCGTCAACCTATGGCTACACCTTC. Protein sequence: CASTWASTYGYTF. The full variable domain, in which reference TRBV19 and TRBJ1-2 provide the parts outside the CDR3, is DGGITQSPKYLFRKEGQNVTLSCEQNLNHDAMYWYRQDPGQGLRLIYYSQIVNDFQKGDIAEGYSVSREKKESFPLTVTSAQKNPTAFYLCASTWASTYGYTFGSGTRLTVV.

V gene TRBV7-2 combines with J gene TRBJ2-7; D may be TRBD1 (6 bases). Germline CDR1 is SGHTA and CDR2 is FQGNSA. This CDR3 comprises 13 residues. With 3 bases removed from V and 2 bases from J, the gap between germline ends came to 8 bases. The CDR3 DNA is TGTGCCAGCAGCTTTCCAGGGGCCTACGAGCAGTACTTC. It codes for CASSFPGAYEQYF.

The chain has TRBV10-3 and TRBJ1-6; no reliable D call. The CDR3 contains 13 residues. Germline V gene lookup returns CDR1 ENHRY and CDR2 SYGVKD. Between the trimmed V and J ends, which lost 2 bases and 7 bases, there was a span of 6 bases. CDR3 residues: CAISEDGNSPLHF. CDR3 nucleotide sequence: TGTGCCATCAGTGAGGACGGAAATTCACCCCTCCACTTT.

The V and J genes are TRBV14 and TRBJ1-6; D ambiguous. Germline loops: CDR1 SGHDN, CDR2 FVKESK. V shed 6 bases and J shed 9 bases, with 9 bases lying between them. The CDR3 runs 12 residues. The DNA of the CDR3 is TGTGCCAGCAGTGTCGTGAGTTCACCCCTCCACTTT. Encoded protein: CASSVVSSPLHF.

The V gene is TRBV6-5, the J gene TRBJ2-7; D remains unclear. This CDR3 contains 13 residues. Germline CDR1 is MNHEY and CDR2 is SVGAGI. The V end was cut by 8 bases, the J end by 2 bases, with 13 bases between. CDR3 in amino acids: CASCRAATYEQYF. The DNA of the CDR3 is TGTGCCAGCTGTCGGGCGGCCACCTACGAGCAGTACTTC.

CDR3 DNA sequence: TGTGCCAGCAGCCAGCAGGGAGTCTCACCCCTCCACTTT. This translates into CASSQQGVSPLHF. The chain links TRBV3-1 (or the pseudogene TRBV3-2) to TRBJ1-6; possible D gene TRBD1, 5 bases. The V gene's germline CDR1 is LGHDT and CDR2 YNNKEL (reference sequence). V dropped 3 bases and J dropped 10 bases, with 10 bases sitting between them. The CDR3 is made up of 13 amino acids.

The chain combines TRBV19 with TRBJ2-7; weak D call: TRBD2 (6 bases). This CDR3 region has 12 residues. Trimming removed 6 bases from V and 9 bases from J, with 15 bases in between. Germline loops: CDR1 LNHDA, CDR2 SQIVND (reference sequence). CDR3 coding DNA: TGTGCCAGTAGGGAGACGGGAGCGAGGCAGTACTTC. This translates into CASRETGARQYF.

This chain connects TRBV15 to TRBJ2-1, with 8 bases aligning to TRBD1. Germline V lookup: CDR1 LNHNV, CDR2 YYDKDF (reference sequence). CDR3 size: 15 residues. V shed 5 bases and J 8 bases; nucleotides not matched to a gene: 11. CDR3 in DNA: TGTGCCACCAGCCCTCCCGGGACAGGCACAGATGAGCAGTTCTTC. As protein: CATSPPGTGTDEQFF. Full variable domain (rest looked up from reference TRBV15 and TRBJ2-1): DAMVIQNPRYQVTQFGKPVTLSCSQTLNHNVMYWYQQKSSQAPKLLFHYYDKDFNNEADTPDNFQSRRPNTSFCFLDIRSPGLGDTAMYLCATSPPGTGTDEQFFGPGTRLTVL.

The V call is TRBV30, the J call TRBJ1-3; D not resolved. Germline V gene sequence: CDR1 GTSNPN, CDR2 SVGIG (reference sequence). There are 12 residues in the CDR3. CDR3 nucleotides: TGTCTTCACCAAAGCTCTGGAAACACCATATATTTT. Amino acid sequence: CLHQSSGNTIYF.

The chain carries TRBV5-5 and TRBJ2-7; no clear D gene. This CDR3 contains 15 residues. Trimming took off 1 base at V and 4 bases at J, with 15 bases between the two ends. The germline CDR1 and CDR2 sequences are SGHKS and YYEKEE (reference sequence). CDR3 residues: CASSLKDTSFYEQYF. CDR3 in DNA: TGTGCCAGCAGCTTGAAAGATACCAGTTTTTACGAGCAGTACTTC.

The chain couples TRBV19 to TRBJ2-6; 7 bases agree with TRBD1. The trim removed 6 bases at V and 4 bases at J, leaving 6 bases unmatched. There are 15 residues in the CDR3. CDR1 and CDR2 (germline): LNHDA, SQIVND (reference sequence). This chain's CDR3 is CASSPRGLGANVLTF. CDR3 DNA sequence: TGTGCCAGTAGCCCCAGGGGGTTAGGGGCCAACGTCCTGACTTTC.

The chain uses TRBV7-2 and TRBJ1-5; the match to TRBD1 covers 7 bases. The CDR3 spans 15 residues. V shed 4 bases, J shed 1 base, and the junction held 4 bases outside the gene matches. Germline CDR1 reads SGHTA; CDR2 reads FQGNSA. The CDR3 spells CASSSTGQSNQPQHF. CDR3 in DNA: TGTGCCAGCAGCTCTACGGGACAGAGCAATCAGCCCCAGCATTTT.

V usage is TRBV7-2 and J usage is TRBJ1-4, with D maybe TRBD1 (6 bases). The germline gives CDR1 SGHTA, CDR2 FQGNSA. The CDR3 totals 14 residues. Deletions cut 6 bases from V and 3 bases from J, with 11 bases between. The CDR3 bases are TGTGCCAGCAGGAGGGGGGGAGCTAATGAAAAACTGTTTTTT. Residues: CASRRGGANEKLFF.

The genes are TRBV28 and TRBJ1-2; 9 nucleotides match TRBD1. Germline V gene lookup returns CDR1 MDHEN and CDR2 SYDVKM. The CDR3 has 12 residues. V gave up 6 bases and J gave up 8 bases; unmatched junction bases: 4. The CDR3 region is CASRQTGGGYTF. DNA of the CDR3: TGTGCCAGCAGACAAACAGGGGGCGGCTACACCTTC.

This chain uses TRBV2 with TRBJ2-7, with 9 bases identical to TRBD1. The CDR3 is made up of 14 amino acids. Looked up from germline, CDR1 is SNHLY and CDR2 is FYNNEI. J was trimmed by 2 bases and V by 3 bases; bases with no gene match: 2. For the CDR3, the DNA is TGTGCCAGCAGTGAGCGGACAGGGGCCTACGAGCAGTACTTC. This translates into CASSERTGAYEQYF.

V usage is TRBV28 and J usage is TRBJ1-5; D remains ambiguous. The V and J ends lost 6 bases and 3 bases respectively, with 18 bases between them. The germline gives CDR1 MDHEN, CDR2 SYDVKM. The CDR3 sequence is 16 residues long. For the CDR3, the DNA is TGTGCCAGCAGCTATCTAGCCCGGGCAGACAATCAGCCCCAGCATTTT. It yields the protein CASSYLARADNQPQHF. Drawing the rest from reference TRBV28 and TRBJ1-5, the complete variable domain is DVKVTQSSRYLVKRTGEKVFLECVQDMDHENMFWYRQDPGLGLRLIYFSYDVKMKEKGDIPEGYSVSREKKERFSLILESASTNQTSMYLCASSYLARADNQPQHFGDGTRLSIL.

This chain connects TRBV5-4 to TRBJ2-7, with 7 positions matching TRBD2. The CDR3 contains 16 residues. V trimming: 4 bases; J trimming: 0 bases; junction bases outside the gene matches: 10. Germline loops: CDR1 SGHNT, CDR2 YYREEE (reference sequence). In nucleotides, the CDR3 is TGTGCCAGCAGCCCGGGGGGTGGGAGCTCCTCCTACGAGCAGTACTTC. This translates into CASSPGGGSSSYEQYF.

V usage is TRBV10-2 and J usage is TRBJ1-2; D is undetermined. The length of the CDR3 is 14 residues. Germline values: CDR1 WSHSY, CDR2 SAAADI. The V and J ends lost 3 bases and 7 bases respectively, with 15 bases between them. The CDR3 region has the DNA TGCGCCAGCAGTGAACGGGGAGGGAGAAGTGGCTACACCTTC. Translation gives CASSERGGRSGYTF.

Written as DNA, the CDR3 is TGTGCCAGTAGCAGAACCGCAGGGGCAACTAATGAAAAACTGTTTTTT. This encodes CASSRTAGATNEKLFF. This sequence joins TRBV19 and TRBJ1-4; D is possibly TRBD1 (6 bases). With 6 bases removed from V and 0 bases from J, the gap between germline ends came to 14 bases. The V gene's germline CDR1 is LNHDA and CDR2 SQIVND (reference sequence). This CDR3 is built from 16 residues.

This chain connects TRBV29-1 to TRBJ2-5, with no clear D. V dropped 4 bases and J dropped 5 bases, with 17 bases sitting between them. Germline CDR1 and CDR2: SQVTM and ANQGSEA. This CDR3 has 14 amino acids. In DNA, the CDR3 is TGCAGCGTTGGATCCTACTCCATGCGGGAGACCCAGTACTTC. Amino acid sequence: CSVGSYSMRETQYF. The variable domain in full, with the rest retrieved from reference TRBV29-1 and TRBJ2-5, is SAVISQKPSRDICQRGTSLTIQCQVDSQVTMMFWYRQQPGQSLTLIATANQGSEATYESGFVIDKFPISRPNLTFSTLTVSNMSPEDSSIYLCSVGSYSMRETQYFGPGTRLLVL.

This clone was recorded once. The chain joins TRBV24-1 to TRBJ2-1; D gene uncertain. This CDR3 is built from 15 residues. The germline V gene encodes CDR1 KGHDR and CDR2 SFDVKD. V was trimmed by 9 bases and J by 0 bases, leaving 14 bases between them. The CDR3 sequence is CATSLNSNSYNEQFF. The CDR3, as DNA: TGTGCCACCTCCCTAAACAGCAACTCCTACAATGAGCAGTTCTTC.

This chain connects TRBV7-8 to TRBJ1-2, with 8 bases that match TRBD1. The CDR3 is made up of 13 amino acids. The trim removed 5 bases at V and 4 bases at J, leaving 3 bases unmatched. Germline V CDR1 and CDR2: SGHVS, FQNEAQ. The DNA for the CDR3 is TGTGCCAGCAGCCCCGGACAGGGCTATGGCTACACCTTC. Its translation: CASSPGQGYGYTF. The whole variable domain, remainder taken from reference TRBV7-8 and TRBJ1-2, is GAGVSQSPRYKVAKRGQDVALRCDPISGHVSLFWYQQALGQGPEFLTYFQNEAQLDKSGLPSDRFFAERPEGSVSTLKIQRTQQEDSAVYLCASSPGQGYGYTFGSGTRLTVV.

This clone was detected once. The chain links TRBV23-1 to TRBJ1-5, with D uncertain. TRBV23-1 is labeled an ORF, and its function is uncertain. This CDR3 contains 16 residues. The germline V and J ends were trimmed by 0 bases and 2 bases, with 11 bases remaining between them. The CDR3 reads CASSQSHSSGNQPQHF. Written as DNA, the CDR3 is TGCGCCAGCAGTCAATCCCACAGTAGCGGCAATCAGCCCCAGCATTTT.

The chain links TRBV28 to TRBJ2-1; D remains ambiguous. V lost 3 bases, J lost 8 bases, and 2 bases lay in between. The germline V gene has CDR1 MDHEN and CDR2 SYDVKM. The CDR3 is 10 residues long. This CDR3 is CASSLYEQFF. Here the CDR3 DNA reads TGTGCCAGCAGTTTGTATGAGCAGTTCTTC.

This clone showed up just a few times. The chain combines TRBV5-4 with TRBJ2-1; possible D gene TRBD1, 6 bases. V was cut by 5 bases and J by 11 bases, with 11 bases left in between. This CDR3 is 11 amino acids long. From germline, CDR1 is SGHNT and CDR2 YYREEE (reference sequence). CDR3 bases: TGTGCCAGCAGATTCGGGACACAGCAGTTCTTC. It is translated as CASRFGTQQFF.